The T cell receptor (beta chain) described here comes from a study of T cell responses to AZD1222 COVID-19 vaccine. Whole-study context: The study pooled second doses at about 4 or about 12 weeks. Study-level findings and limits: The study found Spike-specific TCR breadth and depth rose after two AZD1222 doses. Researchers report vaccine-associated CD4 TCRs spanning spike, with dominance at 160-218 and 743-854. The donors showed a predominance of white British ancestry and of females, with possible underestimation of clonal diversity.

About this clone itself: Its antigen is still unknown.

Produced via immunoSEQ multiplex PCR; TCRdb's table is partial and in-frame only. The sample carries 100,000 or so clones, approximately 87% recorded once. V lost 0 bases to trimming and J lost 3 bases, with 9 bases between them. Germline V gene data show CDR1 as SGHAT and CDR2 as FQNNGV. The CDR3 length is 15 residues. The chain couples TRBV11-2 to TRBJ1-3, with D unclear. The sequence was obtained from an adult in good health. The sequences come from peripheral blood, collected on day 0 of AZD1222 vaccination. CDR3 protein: CASSLERVGGNTIYF. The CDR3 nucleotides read TGTGCCAGCAGCTTAGAAAGGGTTGGTGGAAACACCATATATTTT.